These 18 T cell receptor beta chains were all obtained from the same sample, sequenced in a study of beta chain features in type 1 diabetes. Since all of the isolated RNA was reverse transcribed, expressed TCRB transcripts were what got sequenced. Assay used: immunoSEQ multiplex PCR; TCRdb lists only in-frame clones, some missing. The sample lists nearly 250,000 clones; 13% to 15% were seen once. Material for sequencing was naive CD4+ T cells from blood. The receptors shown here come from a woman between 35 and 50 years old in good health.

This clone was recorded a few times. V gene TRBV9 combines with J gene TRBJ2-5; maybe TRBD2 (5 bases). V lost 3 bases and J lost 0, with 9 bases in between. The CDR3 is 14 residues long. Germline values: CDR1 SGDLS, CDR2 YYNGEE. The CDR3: CASSGRTYQETQYF. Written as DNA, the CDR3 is TGTGCCAGCAGCGGCAGGACTTACCAAGAGACCCAGTACTTC.

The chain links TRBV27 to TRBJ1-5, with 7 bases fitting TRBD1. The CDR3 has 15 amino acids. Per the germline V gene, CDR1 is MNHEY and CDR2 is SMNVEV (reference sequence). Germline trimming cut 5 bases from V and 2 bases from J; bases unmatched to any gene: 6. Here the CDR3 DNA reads TGTGCCAGCAGTCGCATAACAGGGGGCAATCAGCCCCAGCATTTT. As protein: CASSRITGGNQPQHF.

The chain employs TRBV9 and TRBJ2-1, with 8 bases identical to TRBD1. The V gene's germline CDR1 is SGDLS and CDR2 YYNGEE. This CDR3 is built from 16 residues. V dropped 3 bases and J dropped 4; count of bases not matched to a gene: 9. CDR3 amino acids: CASSATTGGSYNEQFF. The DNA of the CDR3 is TGTGCCAGCAGCGCCACCACAGGGGGTTCTTACAATGAGCAGTTCTTC.

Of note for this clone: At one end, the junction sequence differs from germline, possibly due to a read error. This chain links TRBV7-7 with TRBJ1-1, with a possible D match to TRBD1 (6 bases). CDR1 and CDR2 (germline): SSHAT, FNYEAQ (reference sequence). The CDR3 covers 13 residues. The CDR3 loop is CASSAGVGTEAFF. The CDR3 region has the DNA TGTGCTAGCAGCGCAGGGGTAGGGACTGAAGCTTTCTTT.

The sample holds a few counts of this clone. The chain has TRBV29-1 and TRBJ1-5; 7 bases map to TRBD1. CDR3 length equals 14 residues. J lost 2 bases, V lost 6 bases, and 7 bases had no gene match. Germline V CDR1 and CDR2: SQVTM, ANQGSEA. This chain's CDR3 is CSVQGGRGNQPQHF. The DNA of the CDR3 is TGCAGCGTCCAAGGGGGCAGAGGCAATCAGCCCCAGCATTTT.

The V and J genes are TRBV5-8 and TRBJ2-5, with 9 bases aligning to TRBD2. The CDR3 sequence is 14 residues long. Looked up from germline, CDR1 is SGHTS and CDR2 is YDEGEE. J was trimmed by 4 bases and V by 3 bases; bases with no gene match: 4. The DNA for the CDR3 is TGTGCCAGCAGCTCGGGGACTAGCCGAGAGACCCAGTACTTC. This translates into CASSSGTSRETQYF. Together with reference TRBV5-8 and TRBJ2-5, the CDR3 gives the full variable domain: EAGVTQSPTHLIKTRGQQATLRCSPISGHTSVYWYQQALGLGLQFLLWYDEGEERNRGNFPPRFSGRQFPNYSSELNVNALELEDSALYLCASSSGTSRETQYFGPGTRLLVL.

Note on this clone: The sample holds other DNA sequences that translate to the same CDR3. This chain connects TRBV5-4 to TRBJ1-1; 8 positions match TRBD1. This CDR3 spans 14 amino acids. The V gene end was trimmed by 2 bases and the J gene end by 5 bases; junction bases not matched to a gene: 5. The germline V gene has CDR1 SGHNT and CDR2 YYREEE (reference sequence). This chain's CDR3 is CASSLGQGRTEAFF. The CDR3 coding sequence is TGTGCCAGCAGCTTAGGACAGGGAAGGACTGAAGCTTTCTTT. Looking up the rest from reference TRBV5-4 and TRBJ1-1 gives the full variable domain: ETGVTQSPTHLIKTRGQQVTLRCSSQSGHNTVSWYQQALGQGPQFIFQYYREEENGRGNFPPRFSGLQFPNYSSELNVNALELDDSALYLCASSLGQGRTEAFFGQGTRLTVV.

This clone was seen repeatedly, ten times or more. The CDR3 sequence: CASSPPGTSGYEQYF. The CDR3 DNA is TGTGCCAGCAGCCCACCTGGGACTAGCGGCTACGAGCAGTACTTC. The chain employs TRBV7-9 and TRBJ2-7; 11 positions agree with TRBD2. The germline gives CDR1 SEHNR, CDR2 FQNEAQ (reference sequence). The CDR3 length is 15 residues. The V gene end was trimmed by 5 bases and the J gene end by 3 bases; junction bases not matched to a gene: 6.

This CDR3 is CASSVELAGSNEQFF. In DNA, the CDR3 is TGTGCCAGCAGCGTAGAACTAGCGGGGTCGAATGAGCAGTTCTTC. The J gene is TRBJ2-1, the V gene TRBV9; 10 bases are a match to TRBD2. The CDR3 spans 15 residues. Germline-derived CDR1 and CDR2 are SGDLS and YYNGEE. Germline trimming cut 0 bases from V and 7 bases from J; bases unmatched to any gene: 4. The complete variable domain, with remaining parts taken from reference TRBV9 and TRBJ2-1, reads DSGVTQTPKHLITATGQRVTLRCSPRSGDLSVYWYQQSLDQGLQFLIQYYNGEERAKGNILERFSAQQFPDLHSELNLSSLELGDSALYFCASSVELAGSNEQFFGPGTRLTVL.

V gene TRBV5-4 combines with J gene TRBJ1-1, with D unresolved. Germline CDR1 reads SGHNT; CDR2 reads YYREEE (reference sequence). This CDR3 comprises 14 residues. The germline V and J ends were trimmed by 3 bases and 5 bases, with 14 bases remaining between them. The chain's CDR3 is CASSSPQTRTEAFF. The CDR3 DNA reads TGTGCCAGCAGCTCGCCCCAAACCCGGACTGAAGCTTTCTTT.

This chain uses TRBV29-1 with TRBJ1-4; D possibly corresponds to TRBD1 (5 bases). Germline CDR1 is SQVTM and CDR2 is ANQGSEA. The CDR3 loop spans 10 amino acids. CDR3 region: CAGGNEKLFF. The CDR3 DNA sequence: TGCGCGGGGGGTAATGAAAAACTGTTTTTT.

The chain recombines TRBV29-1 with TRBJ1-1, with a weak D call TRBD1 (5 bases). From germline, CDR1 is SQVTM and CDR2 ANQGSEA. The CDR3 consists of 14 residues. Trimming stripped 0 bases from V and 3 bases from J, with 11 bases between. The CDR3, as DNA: TGCAGCGTTGAAGATTTATGGGGGGACACTGAAGCTTTCTTT. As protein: CSVEDLWGDTEAFF.

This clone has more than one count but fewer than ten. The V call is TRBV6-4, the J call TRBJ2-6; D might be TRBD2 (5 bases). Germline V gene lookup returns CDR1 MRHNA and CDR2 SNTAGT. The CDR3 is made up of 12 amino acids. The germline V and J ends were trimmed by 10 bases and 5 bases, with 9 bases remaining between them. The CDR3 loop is CAKSGWANVLTF. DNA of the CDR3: TGTGCCAAGAGCGGTTGGGCCAACGTCCTGACTTTC.

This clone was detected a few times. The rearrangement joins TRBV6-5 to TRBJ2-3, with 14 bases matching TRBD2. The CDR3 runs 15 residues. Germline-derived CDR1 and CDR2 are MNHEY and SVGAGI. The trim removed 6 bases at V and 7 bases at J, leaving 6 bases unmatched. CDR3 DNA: TGTGCCAGCAGACCCGGGACTAGCGGGGGTTATACGCAGTATTTT. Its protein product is CASRPGTSGGYTQYF.

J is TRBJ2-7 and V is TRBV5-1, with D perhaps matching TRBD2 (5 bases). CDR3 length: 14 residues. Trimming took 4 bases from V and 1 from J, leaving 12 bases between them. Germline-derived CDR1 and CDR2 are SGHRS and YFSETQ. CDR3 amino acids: CASSPNRGSYEQYF. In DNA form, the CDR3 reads TGCGCCAGCAGCCCGAATCGGGGATCCTACGAGCAGTACTTC.

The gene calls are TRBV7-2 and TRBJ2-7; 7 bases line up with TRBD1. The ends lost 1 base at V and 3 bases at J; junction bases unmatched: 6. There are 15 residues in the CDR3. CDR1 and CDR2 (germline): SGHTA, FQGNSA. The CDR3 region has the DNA TGTGCCAGCAGCTTAGAAGGAACAGGGGTCTACGAGCAGTACTTC. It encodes CASSLEGTGVYEQYF.

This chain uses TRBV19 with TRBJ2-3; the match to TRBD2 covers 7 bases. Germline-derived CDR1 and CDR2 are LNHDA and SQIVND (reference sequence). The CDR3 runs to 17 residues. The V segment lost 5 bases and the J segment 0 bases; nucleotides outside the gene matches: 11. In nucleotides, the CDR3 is TGTGCCAGTAGTCTCCCGACCGGGGGGTCTAGCACAGATACGCAGTATTTT. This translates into CASSLPTGGSSTDTQYF.

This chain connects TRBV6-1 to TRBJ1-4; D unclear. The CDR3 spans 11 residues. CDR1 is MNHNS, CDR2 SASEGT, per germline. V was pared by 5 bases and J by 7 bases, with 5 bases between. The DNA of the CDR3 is TGTGCCAGCAGTTACAGTGAAAAACTGTTTTTT. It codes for CASSYSEKLFF.